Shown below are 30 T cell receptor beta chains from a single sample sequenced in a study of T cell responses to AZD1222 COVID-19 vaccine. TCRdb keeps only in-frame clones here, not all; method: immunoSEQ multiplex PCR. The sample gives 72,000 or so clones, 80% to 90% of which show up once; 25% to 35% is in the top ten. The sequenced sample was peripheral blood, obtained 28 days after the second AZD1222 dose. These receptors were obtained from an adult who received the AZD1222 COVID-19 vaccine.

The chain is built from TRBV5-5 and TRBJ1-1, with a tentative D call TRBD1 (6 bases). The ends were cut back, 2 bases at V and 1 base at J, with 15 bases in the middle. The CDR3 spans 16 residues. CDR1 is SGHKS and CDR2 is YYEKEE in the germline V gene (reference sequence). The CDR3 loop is CASSLDTGTQNTEAFF. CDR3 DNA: TGTGCCAGCAGCTTAGACACCGGGACACAGAACACTGAAGCTTTCTTT. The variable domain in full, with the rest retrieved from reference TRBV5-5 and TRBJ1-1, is DAGVTQSPTHLIKTRGQQVTLRCSPISGHKSVSWYQQVLGQGPQFIFQYYEKEERGRGNFPDRFSARQFPNYSSELNVNALLLGDSALYLCASSLDTGTQNTEAFFGQGTRLTVV.

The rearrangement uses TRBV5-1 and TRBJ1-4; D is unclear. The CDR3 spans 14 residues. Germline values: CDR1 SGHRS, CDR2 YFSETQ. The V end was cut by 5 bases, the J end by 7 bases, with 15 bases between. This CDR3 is CASSYDRDGEKLFF. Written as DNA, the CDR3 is TGCGCCAGCAGTTATGACCGTGACGGTGAAAAACTGTTTTTT. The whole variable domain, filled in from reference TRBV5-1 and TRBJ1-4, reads KAGVTQTPRYLIKTRGQQVTLSCSPISGHRSVSWYQQTPGQGLQFLFEYFSETQRNKGNFPGRFSGRQFSNSRSEMNVSTLELGDSALYLCASSYDRDGEKLFFGSGTQLSVL.

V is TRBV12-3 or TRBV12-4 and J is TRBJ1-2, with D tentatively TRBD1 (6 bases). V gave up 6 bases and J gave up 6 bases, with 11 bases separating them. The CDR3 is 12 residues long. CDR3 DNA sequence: TGTGCCAGCAGCTGGACAGTACATGGCTACACCTTC. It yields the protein CASSWTVHGYTF.

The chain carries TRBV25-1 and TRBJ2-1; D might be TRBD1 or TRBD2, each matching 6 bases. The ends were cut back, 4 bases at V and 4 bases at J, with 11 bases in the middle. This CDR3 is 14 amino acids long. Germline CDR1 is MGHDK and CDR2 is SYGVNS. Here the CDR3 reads CASSAGGGYNEQFF. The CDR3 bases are TGTGCCAGCAGTGCCGGAGGGGGATACAATGAGCAGTTCTTC.

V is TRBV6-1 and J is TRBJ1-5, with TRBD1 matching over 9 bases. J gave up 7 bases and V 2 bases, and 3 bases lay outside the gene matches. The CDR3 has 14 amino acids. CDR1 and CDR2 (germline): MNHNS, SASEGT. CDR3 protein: CASSENGQGQPQHF. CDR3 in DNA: TGTGCCAGCAGTGAAAATGGACAGGGGCAGCCCCAGCATTTT.

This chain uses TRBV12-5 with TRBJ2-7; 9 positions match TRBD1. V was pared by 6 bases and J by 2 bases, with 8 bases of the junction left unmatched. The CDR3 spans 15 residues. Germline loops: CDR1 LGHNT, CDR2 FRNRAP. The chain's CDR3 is CASGTGGGIPYEQYF. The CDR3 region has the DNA TGTGCTAGTGGAACAGGGGGCGGTATCCCCTACGAGCAGTACTTC.

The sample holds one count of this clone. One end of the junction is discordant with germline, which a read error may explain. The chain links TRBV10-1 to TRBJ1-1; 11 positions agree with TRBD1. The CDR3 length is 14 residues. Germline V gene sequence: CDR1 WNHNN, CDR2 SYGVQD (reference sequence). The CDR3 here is CASSEGSGGQGVTF. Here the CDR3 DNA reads TGCGCCAGCAGTGAGGGTTCTGGGGGACAGGGGGTTACCTTT.

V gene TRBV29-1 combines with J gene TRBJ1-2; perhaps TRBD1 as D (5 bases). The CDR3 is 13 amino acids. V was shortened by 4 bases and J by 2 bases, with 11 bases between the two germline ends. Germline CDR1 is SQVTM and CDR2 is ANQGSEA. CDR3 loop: CSVAQGTNYGYTF. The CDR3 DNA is TGCAGCGTTGCTCAGGGAACGAACTATGGCTACACCTTC. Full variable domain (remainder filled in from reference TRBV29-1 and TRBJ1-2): SAVISQKPSRDICQRGTSLTIQCQVDSQVTMMFWYRQQPGQSLTLIATANQGSEATYESGFVIDKFPISRPNLTFSTLTVSNMSPEDSSIYLCSVAQGTNYGYTFGSGTRLTVV.

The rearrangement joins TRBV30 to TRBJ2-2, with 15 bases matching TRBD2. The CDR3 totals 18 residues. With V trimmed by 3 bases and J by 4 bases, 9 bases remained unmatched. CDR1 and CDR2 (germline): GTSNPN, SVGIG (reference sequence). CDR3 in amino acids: CAWRSRTSGRAGTGELFF. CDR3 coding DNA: TGTGCCTGGAGGAGTCGGACTAGCGGGAGGGCCGGCACCGGGGAGCTGTTTTTT.

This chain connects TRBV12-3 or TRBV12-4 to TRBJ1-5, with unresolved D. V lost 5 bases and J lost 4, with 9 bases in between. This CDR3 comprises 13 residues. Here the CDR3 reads CASSPGRNQPQHF. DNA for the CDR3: TGTGCCAGCAGTCCCGGGAGGAATCAGCCCCAGCATTTT.

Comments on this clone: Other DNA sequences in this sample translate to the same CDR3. CDR3 in amino acids: CASSTQGNTEAFF. CDR3 coding DNA: TGTGCCAGCAGTACACAGGGTAACACTGAAGCTTTCTTT. The chain recombines TRBV7-2 with TRBJ1-1; D is possibly TRBD1 (6 bases). Deletions cut 6 bases from V and 2 bases from J, with 10 bases between. Germline CDR1 and CDR2: SGHTA and FQGNSA. This CDR3 region has 13 residues. Combining the CDR3 with reference TRBV7-2 and TRBJ1-1 gives the whole variable domain GAGVSQSPSNKVTEKGKDVELRCDPISGHTALYWYRQSLGQGLEFLIYFQGNSAPDKSGLPSDRFSAERTGGSVSTLTIQRTQQEDSAVYLCASSTQGNTEAFFGQGTRLTVV.

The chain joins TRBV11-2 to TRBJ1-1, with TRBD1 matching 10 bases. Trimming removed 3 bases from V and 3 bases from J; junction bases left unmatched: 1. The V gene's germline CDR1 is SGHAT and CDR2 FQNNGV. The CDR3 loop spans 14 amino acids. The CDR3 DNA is TGTGCCAGCAGCTTTGGGACAGGGGACACTGAAGCTTTCTTT. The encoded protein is CASSFGTGDTEAFF.

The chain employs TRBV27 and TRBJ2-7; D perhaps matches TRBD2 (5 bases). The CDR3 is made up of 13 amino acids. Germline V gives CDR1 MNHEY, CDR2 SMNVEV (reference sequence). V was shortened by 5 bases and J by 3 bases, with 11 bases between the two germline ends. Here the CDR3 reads CASSTRGSYEQYF. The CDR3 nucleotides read TGTGCCAGCAGTACACGGGGAAGCTACGAGCAGTACTTC.

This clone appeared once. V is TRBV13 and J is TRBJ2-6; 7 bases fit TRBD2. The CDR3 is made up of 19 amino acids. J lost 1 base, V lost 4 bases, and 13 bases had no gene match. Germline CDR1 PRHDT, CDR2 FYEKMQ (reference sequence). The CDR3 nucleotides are TGTGCCAGCAGCTCCCGCTCTAGCGGAGAGGAGTCTGGGGCCAACGTCCTGACTTTC. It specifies CASSSRSSGEESGANVLTF.

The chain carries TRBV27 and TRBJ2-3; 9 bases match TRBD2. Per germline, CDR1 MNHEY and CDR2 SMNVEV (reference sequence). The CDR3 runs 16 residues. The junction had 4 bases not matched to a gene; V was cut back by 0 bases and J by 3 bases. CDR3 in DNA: TGTGCCAGCAGTTTATCGGCGGGAGGGCCGACAGATACGCAGTATTTT. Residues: CASSLSAGGPTDTQYF.

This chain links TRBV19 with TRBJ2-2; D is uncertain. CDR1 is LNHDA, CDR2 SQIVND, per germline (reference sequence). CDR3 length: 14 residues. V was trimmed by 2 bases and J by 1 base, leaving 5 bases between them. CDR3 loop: CASSISENTGELFF. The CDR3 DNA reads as TGTGCCAGTAGTATATCAGAGAACACCGGGGAGCTGTTTTTT.

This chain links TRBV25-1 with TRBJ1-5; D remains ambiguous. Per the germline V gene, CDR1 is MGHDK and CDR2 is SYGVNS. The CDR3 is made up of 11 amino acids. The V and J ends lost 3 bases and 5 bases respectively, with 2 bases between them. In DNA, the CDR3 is TGTGCCAGCAGTGAGGATCAGCCCCAGCATTTT. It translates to CASSEDQPQHF.

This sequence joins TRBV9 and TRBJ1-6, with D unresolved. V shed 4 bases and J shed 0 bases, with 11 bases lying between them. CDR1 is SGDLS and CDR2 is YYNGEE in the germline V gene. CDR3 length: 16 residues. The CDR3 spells CASSPRQSSYNSPLHF. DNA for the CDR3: TGTGCCAGCAGCCCCCGCCAGAGCTCCTATAATTCACCCCTCCACTTT.

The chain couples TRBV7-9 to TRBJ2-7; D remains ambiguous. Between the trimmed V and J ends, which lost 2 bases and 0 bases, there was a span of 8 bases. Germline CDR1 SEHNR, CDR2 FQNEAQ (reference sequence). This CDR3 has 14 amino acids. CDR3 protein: CASSLSINSYEQYF. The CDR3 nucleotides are TGTGCCAGCAGCTTAAGTATTAACTCCTACGAGCAGTACTTC.

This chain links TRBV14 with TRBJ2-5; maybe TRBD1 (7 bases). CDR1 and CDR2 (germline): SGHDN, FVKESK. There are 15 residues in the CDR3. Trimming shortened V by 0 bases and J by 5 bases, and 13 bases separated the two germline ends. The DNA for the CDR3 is TGTGCCAGCAGCCAAGATCCGTCAGGGGGGGAGACCCAGTACTTC. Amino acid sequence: CASSQDPSGGETQYF. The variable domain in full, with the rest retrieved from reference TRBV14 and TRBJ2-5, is EAGVTQFPSHSVIEKGQTVTLRCDPISGHDNLYWYRRVMGKEIKFLLHFVKESKQDESGMPNNRFLAERTGGTYSTLKVQPAELEDSGVYFCASSQDPSGGETQYFGPGTRLLVL.

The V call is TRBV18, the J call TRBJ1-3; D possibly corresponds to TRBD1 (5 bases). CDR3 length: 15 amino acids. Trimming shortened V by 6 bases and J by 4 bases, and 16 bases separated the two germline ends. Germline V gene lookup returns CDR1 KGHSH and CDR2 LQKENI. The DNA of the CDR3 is TGTGCCAGCTCCCCGGCCGGGGCGGAAGGAAACACCATATATTTT. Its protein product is CASSPAGAEGNTIYF.

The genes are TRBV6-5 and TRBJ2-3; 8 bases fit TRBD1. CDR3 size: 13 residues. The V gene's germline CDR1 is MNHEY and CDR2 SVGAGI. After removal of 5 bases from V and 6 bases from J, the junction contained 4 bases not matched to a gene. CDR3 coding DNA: TGTGCCAGCAGTCGACAGGGGACGGATACGCAGTATTTT. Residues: CASSRQGTDTQYF.

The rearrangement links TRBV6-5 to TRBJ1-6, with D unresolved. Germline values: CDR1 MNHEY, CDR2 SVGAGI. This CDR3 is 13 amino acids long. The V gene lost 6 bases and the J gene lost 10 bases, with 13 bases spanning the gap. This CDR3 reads CASSSSLRSPLHF. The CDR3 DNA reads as TGTGCCAGCAGCTCCAGCCTTAGGTCACCCCTCCACTTT.

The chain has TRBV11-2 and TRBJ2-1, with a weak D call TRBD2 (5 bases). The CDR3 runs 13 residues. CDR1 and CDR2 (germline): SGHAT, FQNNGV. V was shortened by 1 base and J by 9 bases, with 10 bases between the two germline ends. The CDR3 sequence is CASSLGGRGEQFF. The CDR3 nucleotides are TGTGCCAGCAGCTTAGGTGGGAGAGGTGAGCAGTTCTTC.

The CDR3, as DNA: TGCGCCAGCAGCTTGGCCGGGACAGGGGGGAGCGAGCAGTACTTC. Translating it yields CASSLAGTGGSEQYF. The chain combines TRBV5-1 with TRBJ2-7, with 11 bases that match TRBD1. The germline V gene encodes CDR1 SGHRS and CDR2 YFSETQ. With V trimmed by 0 bases and J by 6 bases, 5 bases remained unmatched. The CDR3 sequence is 15 residues long.

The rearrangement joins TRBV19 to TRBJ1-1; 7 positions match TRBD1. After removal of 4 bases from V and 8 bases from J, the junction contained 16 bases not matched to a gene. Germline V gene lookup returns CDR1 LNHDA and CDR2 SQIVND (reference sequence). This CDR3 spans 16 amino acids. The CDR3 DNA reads TGTGCCAGTAGTAGGTCCAGGGGGACACTTTTAGCAGAAGCTTTCTTT. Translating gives CASSRSRGTLLAEAFF.

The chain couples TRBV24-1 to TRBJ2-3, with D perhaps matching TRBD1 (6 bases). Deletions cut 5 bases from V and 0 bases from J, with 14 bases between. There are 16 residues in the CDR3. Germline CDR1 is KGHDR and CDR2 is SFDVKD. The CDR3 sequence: CATSVGTLASTDTQYF. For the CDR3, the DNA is TGTGCCACCAGTGTAGGGACACTTGCTAGCACAGATACGCAGTATTTT.

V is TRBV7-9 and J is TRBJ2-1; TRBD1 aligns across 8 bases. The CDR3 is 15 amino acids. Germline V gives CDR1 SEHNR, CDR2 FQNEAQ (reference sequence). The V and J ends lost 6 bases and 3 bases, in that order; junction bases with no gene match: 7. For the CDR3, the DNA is TGTGCCAGCAGGCACCAGGGGGCGATCTACAATGAGCAGTTCTTC. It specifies CASRHQGAIYNEQFF. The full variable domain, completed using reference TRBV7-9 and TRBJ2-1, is DTGVSQNPRHKITKRGQNVTFRCDPISEHNRLYWYRQTLGQGPEFLTYFQNEAQLEKSRLLSDRFSAERPKGSFSTLEIQRTEQGDSAMYLCASRHQGAIYNEQFFGPGTRLTVL.

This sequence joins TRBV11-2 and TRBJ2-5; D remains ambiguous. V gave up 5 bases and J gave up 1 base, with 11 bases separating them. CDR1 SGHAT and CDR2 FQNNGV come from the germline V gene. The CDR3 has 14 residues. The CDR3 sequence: CASSARPRQETQYF. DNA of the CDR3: TGTGCCAGCAGCGCGAGACCGCGCCAAGAGACCCAGTACTTC.

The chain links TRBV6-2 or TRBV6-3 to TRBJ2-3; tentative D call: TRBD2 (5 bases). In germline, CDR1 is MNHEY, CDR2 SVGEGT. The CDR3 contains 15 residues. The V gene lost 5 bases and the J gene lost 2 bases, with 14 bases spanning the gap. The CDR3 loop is CASSNSARPTDTQYF. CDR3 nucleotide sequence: TGTGCCAGCAGTAATAGCGCCAGACCCACAGATACGCAGTATTTT.